The 18 T cell receptor beta chains below were found in one sample sequenced in a study of T cell changes during pregnancy in multiple sclerosis. Profiled with immunoSEQ multiplex PCR; TCRdb holds only in-frame clones, not every one. This sample has approximately 50,000 clones, with around 94% found just once. The sample in question was CD4+ T cells from peripheral blood mononuclear cells, obtained in the third trimester of pregnancy. The receptors were sampled from a female donor with multiple sclerosis, enrolled in a pregnancy study.

The chain employs TRBV7-6 and TRBJ2-6, with D unresolved. CDR1 is SGHVS and CDR2 is FNYEAQ in the germline V gene. V was cut by 1 base and J by 0 bases, with 7 bases left in between. The CDR3 runs to 16 residues. CDR3 nucleotide sequence: TGTGCCAGCAGCTTAGTGGGCCACTCTGGGGCCAACGTCCTGACTTTC. It yields the protein CASSLVGHSGANVLTF. The full variable domain, rest sourced from reference TRBV7-6 and TRBJ2-6, is GAGVSQSPRYKVTKRGQDVALRCDPISGHVSLYWYRQALGQGPEFLTYFNYEAQQDKSGLPNDRFSAERPEGSISTLTIQRTEQRDSAMYRCASSLVGHSGANVLTFGAGSRLTVL.

CDR3 sequence reads: CSVGRQTANTEAFF. The CDR3 DNA sequence: TGCAGCGTTGGCAGGCAGACAGCGAACACTGAAGCTTTCTTT. V and J are TRBV29-1 and TRBJ1-1; possible D gene TRBD1, 5 bases. Per germline, CDR1 SQVTM and CDR2 ANQGSEA. CDR3 length: 14 residues. The V gene lost 4 bases and the J gene lost 1 base, with 13 bases spanning the gap.

This chain connects TRBV18 to TRBJ2-5; the D gene is possibly TRBD1 (6 bases). The CDR3 contains 15 residues. The germline CDR1 and CDR2 sequences are KGHSH and LQKENI. Trimming stripped 0 bases from V and 1 base from J, with 9 bases between. CDR3 in amino acids: CASSPPRGTQETQYF. The CDR3 DNA is TGTGCCAGCTCACCACCGAGGGGGACCCAAGAGACCCAGTACTTC.

This rearrangement joins TRBV5-4 to TRBJ2-1, with 9 bases identical to TRBD1. The V gene end was trimmed by 6 bases and the J gene end by 6 bases; junction bases not matched to a gene: 13. The CDR3 covers 16 residues. Germline CDR1 and CDR2: SGHNT and YYREEE (reference sequence). The chain's CDR3 is CASNRPSGTGSNEQFF. CDR3 DNA: TGTGCCAGCAACCGCCCCTCCGGGACAGGGTCCAATGAGCAGTTCTTC.

This chain uses TRBV10-2 with TRBJ1-2, with TRBD1 matching over 8 bases. J lost 4 bases, V lost 6 bases, and 7 bases had no gene match. Germline V lookup: CDR1 WSHSY, CDR2 SAAADI. The CDR3 consists of 14 residues. In nucleotides, the CDR3 is TGCGCCAGCAGAAGGGACAGGCAAAGCTATGGCTACACCTTC. It specifies CASRRDRQSYGYTF.

The chain employs TRBV19 and TRBJ2-5; TRBD2 matches 7 bases. Losses at the gene ends were 5 bases for V and 5 bases for J; bases not matched to a gene: 5. Per germline, CDR1 LNHDA and CDR2 SQIVND (reference sequence). The CDR3 is 13 amino acids. The DNA of the CDR3 is TGTGCCAGTAGTTCTAGGGGAGGGGAGACCCAGTACTTC. Its translation: CASSSRGGETQYF.

The rearrangement links TRBV9 to TRBJ2-3, with D possibly being TRBD2 (5 bases). The CDR3 has 16 residues. The germline gives CDR1 SGDLS, CDR2 YYNGEE. Trimming stripped 1 base from V and 3 bases from J, with 15 bases between. CDR3 sequence (DNA): TGTGCCAGCAGCGTAAGTCTAGCCGCCCCTACAGATACGCAGTATTTT. Translating gives CASSVSLAAPTDTQYF.

This sequence joins TRBV5-1 and TRBJ2-3; 8 positions match TRBD2. V shed 7 bases, J shed 2 bases, and the junction held 6 bases outside the gene matches. Germline assignment: CDR1 SGHRS and CDR2 YFSETQ. This CDR3 has 14 residues. DNA for the CDR3: TGCGCCAGCGGAGCGGGAGCTACCACAGATACGCAGTATTTT. Its protein is CASGAGATTDTQYF.

The J gene is TRBJ1-1, the V gene TRBV5-6, with a tentative D call TRBD1 (6 bases). In germline, CDR1 is SGHDT, CDR2 YYEEEE. Trimming pared 2 bases from V and 4 bases from J, leaving 12 bases between. The CDR3 loop spans 14 amino acids. The CDR3, as DNA: TGTGCCAGCAGCTTAGTCTCCAGGGGCACTGAAGCTTTCTTT. Residues: CASSLVSRGTEAFF.

This clone was recorded only once. The chain employs TRBV7-2 and TRBJ2-2; 7 bases map to TRBD2. Germline CDR1 reads SGHTA; CDR2 reads FQGNSA. The CDR3 length is 15 residues. V gave up 5 bases and J gave up 4 bases; unmatched junction bases: 7. The CDR3 sequence: CASSKSGMGTGELFF. DNA of the CDR3: TGTGCCAGCAGCAAAAGCGGGATGGGCACCGGGGAGCTGTTTTTT.

V usage is TRBV6-6 and J usage is TRBJ1-6, with D perhaps TRBD1 (6 bases). The CDR3 contains 16 residues. Trimming took off 2 bases at V and 1 base at J, with 9 bases between the two ends. Germline CDR1 and CDR2: MNHNY and SVGAGI (reference sequence). The CDR3 DNA sequence: TGTGCCAGCAGTTACGCCCAGGGGTCCTATAATTCACCCCTCCACTTT. Residues: CASSYAQGSYNSPLHF.

The chain couples TRBV4-3 to TRBJ1-6, with D maybe TRBD1 (6 bases). V was pared by 0 bases and J by 8 bases, with 11 bases between. This CDR3 is built from 15 residues. The germline gives CDR1 LGHNA, CDR2 YSLEER. This chain's CDR3 is CASSQEAGADSPLHF. In DNA form, the CDR3 reads TGCGCCAGCAGCCAAGAGGCAGGGGCGGATTCACCCCTCCACTTT.

This chain connects TRBV2 to TRBJ1-4, with 9 bases identical to TRBD1. Germline CDR1 and CDR2: SNHLY and FYNNEI. Unmatched junction bases numbered 7, after V lost 10 bases and J lost 7 bases. This CDR3 contains 13 residues. The CDR3 coding sequence is TGTGCCACCAACGCACAGGGGGCTGAAAAACTGTTTTTT. Translating gives CATNAQGAEKLFF.

The chain uses TRBV10-3 and TRBJ2-2, with TRBD1 matching 8 bases. CDR1 and CDR2 (germline): ENHRY, SYGVKD. Trimming at V came to 6 bases and at J to 3 bases, leaving 6 bases not matched to a gene. CDR3 length: 15 amino acids. CDR3 in DNA: TGTGCCATCAGGACAGGGGCGGTGGACACCGGGGAGCTGTTTTTT. Its protein is CAIRTGAVDTGELFF.

The chain couples TRBV25-1 to TRBJ2-2; 8 bases line up with TRBD2. The CDR3 runs to 18 residues. V dropped 2 bases and J dropped 6; count of bases not matched to a gene: 14. The germline CDR1 and CDR2 sequences are MGHDK and SYGVNS. CDR3 sequence: CASSERTLSGSFAGELFF. CDR3 nucleotide sequence: TGTGCCAGCAGTGAACGAACCCTCAGCGGGAGTTTTGCCGGGGAGCTGTTTTTT.

The CDR3 spells CASSSLTSASSYNEQFF. In DNA, the CDR3 is TGTGCCAGCAGCTCACTGACTAGCGCGAGCTCCTACAATGAGCAGTTCTTC. V is TRBV7-3 and J is TRBJ2-1, with 8 bases that match TRBD2. The CDR3 has 17 amino acids. The J segment lost 0 bases and the V segment lost 4 bases, leaving 8 bases of the junction unmatched. Per germline, CDR1 SGHTA and CDR2 FQGTGA.

In its sample, this clone was seen once. V usage is TRBV4-1 and J usage is TRBJ1-1; the D gene is possibly TRBD1 (6 bases). Trimming took 3 bases from V and 3 from J, leaving 17 bases between them. Germline lookup yields CDR1 MGHRA and CDR2 YSYEKL. This CDR3 has 16 amino acids. DNA of the CDR3: TGCGCCAGCAGCCACGGGCGAACAGGGAAATACACTGAAGCTTTCTTT. It translates to CASSHGRTGKYTEAFF.

This clone occurred a few times. The CDR3 loop reads CSVEDLGGSTEAFF. CDR3 nucleotides: TGCAGCGTTGAAGATCTCGGGGGGAGCACTGAAGCTTTCTTT. The chain links TRBV29-1 to TRBJ1-1, with a tentative D call TRBD1 (5 bases). The germline gives CDR1 SQVTM, CDR2 ANQGSEA. CDR3 length equals 14 residues. Trimming shortened V by 0 bases and J by 4 bases, and 12 bases separated the two germline ends.